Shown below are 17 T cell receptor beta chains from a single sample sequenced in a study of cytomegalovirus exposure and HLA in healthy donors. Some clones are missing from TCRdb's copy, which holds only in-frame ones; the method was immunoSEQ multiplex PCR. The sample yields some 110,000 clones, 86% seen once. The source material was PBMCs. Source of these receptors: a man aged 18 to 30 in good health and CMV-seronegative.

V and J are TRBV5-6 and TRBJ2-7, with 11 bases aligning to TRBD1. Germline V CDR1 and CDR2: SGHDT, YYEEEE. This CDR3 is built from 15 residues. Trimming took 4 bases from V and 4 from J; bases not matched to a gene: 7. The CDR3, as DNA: TGTGCCAGCAGCGGCTGGGACAGGGGGTGGTACGAGCAGTACTTC. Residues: CASSGWDRGWYEQYF.

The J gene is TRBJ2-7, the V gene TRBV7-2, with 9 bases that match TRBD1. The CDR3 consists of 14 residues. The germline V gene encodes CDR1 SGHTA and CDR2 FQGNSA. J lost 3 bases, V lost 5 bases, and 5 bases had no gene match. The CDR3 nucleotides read TGTGCCAGCAGCATCGGGACAGGGAACTACGAGCAGTACTTC. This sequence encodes CASSIGTGNYEQYF.

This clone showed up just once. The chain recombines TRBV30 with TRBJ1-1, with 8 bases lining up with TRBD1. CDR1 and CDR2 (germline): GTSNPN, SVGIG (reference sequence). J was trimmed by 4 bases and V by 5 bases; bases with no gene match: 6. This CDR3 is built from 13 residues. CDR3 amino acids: CAWGRQGSTEAFF. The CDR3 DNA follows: TGTGCCTGGGGCCGACAGGGGAGCACTGAAGCTTTCTTT.

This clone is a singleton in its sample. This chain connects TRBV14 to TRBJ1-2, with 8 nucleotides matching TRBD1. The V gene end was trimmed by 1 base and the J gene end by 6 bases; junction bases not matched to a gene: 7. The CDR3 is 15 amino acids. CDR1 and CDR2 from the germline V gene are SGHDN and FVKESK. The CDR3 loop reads CASSQVRQGSHGYTF. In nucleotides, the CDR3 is TGTGCCAGCAGCCAAGTGCGACAGGGGTCACATGGCTACACCTTC.

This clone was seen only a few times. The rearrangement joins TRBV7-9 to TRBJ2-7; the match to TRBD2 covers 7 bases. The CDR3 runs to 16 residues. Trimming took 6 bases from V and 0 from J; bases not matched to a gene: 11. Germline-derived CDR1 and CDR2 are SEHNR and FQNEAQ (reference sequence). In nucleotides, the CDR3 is TGTGCCAGCAGTAACCTCGGGCGGGAGAACTCCTACGAGCAGTACTTC. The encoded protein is CASSNLGRENSYEQYF.

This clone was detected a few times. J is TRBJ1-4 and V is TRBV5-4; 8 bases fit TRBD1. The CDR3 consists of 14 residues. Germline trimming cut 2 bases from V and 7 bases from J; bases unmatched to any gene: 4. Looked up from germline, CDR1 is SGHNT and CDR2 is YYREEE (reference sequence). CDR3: CASSFAGGGEKLFF. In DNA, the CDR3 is TGTGCCAGCAGCTTTGCAGGGGGCGGTGAAAAACTGTTTTTT.

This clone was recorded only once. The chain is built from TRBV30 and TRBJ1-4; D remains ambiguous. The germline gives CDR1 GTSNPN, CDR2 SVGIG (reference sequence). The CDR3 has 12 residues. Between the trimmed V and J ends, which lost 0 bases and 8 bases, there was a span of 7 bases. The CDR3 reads CAWSVSGEKLFF. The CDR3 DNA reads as TGTGCCTGGAGTGTAAGCGGAGAAAAACTGTTTTTT.

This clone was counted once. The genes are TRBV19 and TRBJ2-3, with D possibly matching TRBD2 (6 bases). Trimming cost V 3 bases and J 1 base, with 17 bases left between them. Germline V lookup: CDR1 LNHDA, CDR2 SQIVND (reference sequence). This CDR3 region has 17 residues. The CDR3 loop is CASSIRRAGLGTDTQYF. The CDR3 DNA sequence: TGTGCCAGTAGTATTCGGAGGGCGGGGTTGGGCACAGATACGCAGTATTTT.

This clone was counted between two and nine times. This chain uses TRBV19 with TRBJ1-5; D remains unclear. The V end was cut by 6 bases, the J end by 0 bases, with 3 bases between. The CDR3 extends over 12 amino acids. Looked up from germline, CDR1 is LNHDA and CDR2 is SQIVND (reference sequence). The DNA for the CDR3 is TGTGCCAGTAGCTTTAGCAATCAGCCCCAGCATTTT. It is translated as CASSFSNQPQHF.

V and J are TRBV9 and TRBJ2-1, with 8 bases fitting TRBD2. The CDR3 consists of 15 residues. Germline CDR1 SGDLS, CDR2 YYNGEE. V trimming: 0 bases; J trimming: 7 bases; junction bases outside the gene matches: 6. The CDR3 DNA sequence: TGTGCCAGCAGCGTAGCCGGGAGGGGGACGAATGAGCAGTTCTTC. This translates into CASSVAGRGTNEQFF.

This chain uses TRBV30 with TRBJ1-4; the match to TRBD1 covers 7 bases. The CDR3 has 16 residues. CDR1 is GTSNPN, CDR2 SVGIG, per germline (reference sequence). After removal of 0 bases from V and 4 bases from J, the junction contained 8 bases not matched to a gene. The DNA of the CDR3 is TGTGCCTGGAGTGTACGGCAGGGGGGATTTAATGAAAAACTGTTTTTT. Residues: CAWSVRQGGFNEKLFF. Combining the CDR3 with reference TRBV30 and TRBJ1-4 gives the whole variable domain SQTIHQWPATLVQPVGSPLSLECTVEGTSNPNLYWYRQAAGRGLQLLFYSVGIGQISSEVPQNLSASRPQDRQFILSSKKLLLSDSGFYLCAWSVRQGGFNEKLFFGSGTQLSVL.

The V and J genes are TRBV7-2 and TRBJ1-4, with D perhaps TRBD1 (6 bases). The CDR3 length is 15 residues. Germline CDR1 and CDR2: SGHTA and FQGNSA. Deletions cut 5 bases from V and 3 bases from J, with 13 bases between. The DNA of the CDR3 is TGTGCCAGCAGCCCAGAGACAGGTTCTAATGAAAAACTGTTTTTT. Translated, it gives CASSPETGSNEKLFF.

CDR3 in amino acids: CASSFAVGQGGGAYEQYF. CDR3 DNA sequence: TGTGCCAGCAGCTTTGCTGTCGGGCAGGGCGGCGGTGCCTACGAGCAGTACTTC. This chain links TRBV4-2 with TRBJ2-7; possibly TRBD1 for D (5 bases). The CDR3 runs 18 residues. Germline CDR1 and CDR2: LGHNA and YNFKEQ. Trimming shortened V by 5 bases and J by 2 bases, and 25 bases separated the two germline ends.

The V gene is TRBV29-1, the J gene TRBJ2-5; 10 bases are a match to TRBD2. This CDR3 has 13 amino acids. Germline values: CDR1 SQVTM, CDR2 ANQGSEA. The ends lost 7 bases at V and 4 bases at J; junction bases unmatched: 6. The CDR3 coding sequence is TGCAGCGCTGCTAGCGGGAGTGGAGAGACCCAGTACTTC. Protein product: CSAASGSGETQYF.

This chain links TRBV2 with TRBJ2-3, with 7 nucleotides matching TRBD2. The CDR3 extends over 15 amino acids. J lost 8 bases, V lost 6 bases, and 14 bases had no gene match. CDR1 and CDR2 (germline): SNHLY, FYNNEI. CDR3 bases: TGTGCCAGCAGGGGGGGGGACTTCTTCAGCGCTACGCAGTATTTT. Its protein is CASRGGDFFSATQYF.

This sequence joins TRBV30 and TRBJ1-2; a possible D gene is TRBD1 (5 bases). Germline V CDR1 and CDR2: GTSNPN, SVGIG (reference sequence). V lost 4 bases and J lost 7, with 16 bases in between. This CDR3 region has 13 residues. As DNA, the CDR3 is TGTGCCTGGACCGGGGGGGGTCGGCGTGGCTACACCTTC. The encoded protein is CAWTGGGRRGYTF.

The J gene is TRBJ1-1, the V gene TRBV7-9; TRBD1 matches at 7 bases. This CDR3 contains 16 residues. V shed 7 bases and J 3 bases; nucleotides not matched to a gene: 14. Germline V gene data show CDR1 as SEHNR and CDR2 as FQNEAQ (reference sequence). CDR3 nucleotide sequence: TGTGCCAGCACTCCAAGTAGGGGGCGAGGTGACACTGAAGCTTTCTTT. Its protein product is CASTPSRGRGDTEAFF.